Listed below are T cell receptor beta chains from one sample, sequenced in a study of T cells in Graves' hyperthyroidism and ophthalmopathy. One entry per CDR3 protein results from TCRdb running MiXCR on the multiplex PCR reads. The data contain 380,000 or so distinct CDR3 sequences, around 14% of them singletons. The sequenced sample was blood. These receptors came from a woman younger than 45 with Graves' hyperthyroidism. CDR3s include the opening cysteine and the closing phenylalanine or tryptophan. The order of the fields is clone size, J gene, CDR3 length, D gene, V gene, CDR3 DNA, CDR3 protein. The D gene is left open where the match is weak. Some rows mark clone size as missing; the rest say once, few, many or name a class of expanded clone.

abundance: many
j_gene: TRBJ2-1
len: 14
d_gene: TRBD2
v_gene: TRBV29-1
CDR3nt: TGCAGCGTGGGGGGACTAGCGGGGTACAATGAGCAGTTCTTC
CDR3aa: CSVGGLAGYNEQFF

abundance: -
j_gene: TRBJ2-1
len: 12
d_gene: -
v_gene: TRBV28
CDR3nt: TGTGCCAGCACCTTGGGATACAATGAGCAGTTCTTC
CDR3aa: CASTLGYNEQFF

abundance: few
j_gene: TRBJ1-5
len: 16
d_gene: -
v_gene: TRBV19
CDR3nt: TGTGCCAGTAGTGCCCGGGGCTCCGTCAGCAATCAGCCCCAGCATTTT
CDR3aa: CASSARGSVSNQPQHF

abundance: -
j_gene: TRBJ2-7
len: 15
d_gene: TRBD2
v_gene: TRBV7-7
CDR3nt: TGTGCTAGCAGCTACGCACTAGCGGAAAGCTACGAGCAGTACTTC
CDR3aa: CASSYALAESYEQYF

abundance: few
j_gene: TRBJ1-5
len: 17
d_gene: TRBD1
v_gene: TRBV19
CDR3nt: TGTGCCAGTAGTATAGATCTGACAGGGGGATTCAATCAGCCCCAGCATTTT
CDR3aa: CASSIDLTGGFNQPQHF

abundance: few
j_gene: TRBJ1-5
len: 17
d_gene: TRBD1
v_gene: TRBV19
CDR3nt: TGTGCCAGTAGTATAGCCTCATTAGGACAGGGAAATCAGCCCCAGCATTTT
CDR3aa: CASSIASLGQGNQPQHF

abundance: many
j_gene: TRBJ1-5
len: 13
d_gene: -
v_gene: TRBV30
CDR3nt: TGTGCCTGGAGTGTAAAGGGCAGCCAGCCCCAGCATTTT
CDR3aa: CAWSVKGSQPQHF

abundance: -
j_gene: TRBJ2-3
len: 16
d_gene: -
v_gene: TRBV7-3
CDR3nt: TGTGCCAGCAGCCCCTACCCTGGGGAGTTCACAGATACGCAGTATTTT
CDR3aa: CASSPYPGEFTDTQYF

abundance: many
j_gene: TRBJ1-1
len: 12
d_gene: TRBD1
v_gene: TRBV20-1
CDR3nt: TGCAGTGCTAACAAACAGGGGCTGGAAGCTTTCTTT
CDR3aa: CSANKQGLEAFF

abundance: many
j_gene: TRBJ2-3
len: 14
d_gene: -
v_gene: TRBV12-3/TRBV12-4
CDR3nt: TGTGCCAGCAGTTTATGGGTGGTCACAGATACGCAGTATTTT
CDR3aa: CASSLWVVTDTQYF

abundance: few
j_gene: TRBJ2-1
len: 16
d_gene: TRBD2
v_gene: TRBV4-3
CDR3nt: TGCGCCAGCAGCCCCTCACCCGGGACTAGCGGGGGTGAGCAGTTCTTC
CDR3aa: CASSPSPGTSGGEQFF

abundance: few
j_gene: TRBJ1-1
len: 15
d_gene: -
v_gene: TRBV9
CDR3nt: TGTGCCAGCAGCGTAGAAGGGGTTCGGGGCACTGAAGCTTTCTTT
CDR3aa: CASSVEGVRGTEAFF

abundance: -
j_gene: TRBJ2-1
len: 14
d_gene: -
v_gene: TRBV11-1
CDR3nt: TGTGCCAGCAGCTTCCAGGGGACTGAAAATGAGCAGTTCTTC
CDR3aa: CASSFQGTENEQFF

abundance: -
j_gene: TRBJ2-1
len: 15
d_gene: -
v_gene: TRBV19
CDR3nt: TGTGCCAGTAGTATAGCACCGGTTCTAAACAATGAGCAGTTCTTC
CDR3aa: CASSIAPVLNNEQFF

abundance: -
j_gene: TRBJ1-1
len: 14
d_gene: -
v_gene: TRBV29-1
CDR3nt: TGCAGCGTTGCAGGCGGTTCGGAGAACACTGAAGCTTTCTTT
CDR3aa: CSVAGGSENTEAFF

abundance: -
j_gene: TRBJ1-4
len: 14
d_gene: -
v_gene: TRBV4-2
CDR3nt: TGTGCCAGCAGCCAAGCCCTAGGTCGAGGTAAACTGTTTTTT
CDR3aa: CASSQALGRGKLFF

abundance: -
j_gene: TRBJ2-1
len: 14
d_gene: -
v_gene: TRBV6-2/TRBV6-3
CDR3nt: TGTGCCAGCAGCCAGGAGGAGGGCTACAATGAGCAGTTCTTC
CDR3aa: CASSQEEGYNEQFF

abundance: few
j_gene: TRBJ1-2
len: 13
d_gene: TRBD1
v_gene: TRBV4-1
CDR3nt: TGCGCCGGGGGGACAGGTCTCGGCTATGGCTACACCTTC
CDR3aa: CAGGTGLGYGYTF

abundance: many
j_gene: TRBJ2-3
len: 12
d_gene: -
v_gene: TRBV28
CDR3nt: TGTGCCAGCGAGAAGCGGCCAGATACGCAGTATTTT
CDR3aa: CASEKRPDTQYF

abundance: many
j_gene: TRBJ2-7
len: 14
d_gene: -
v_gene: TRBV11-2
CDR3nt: TGTGCCAGCAGCTTAGAAAGGTTATCCTACGAGCAGTACTTC
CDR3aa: CASSLERLSYEQYF

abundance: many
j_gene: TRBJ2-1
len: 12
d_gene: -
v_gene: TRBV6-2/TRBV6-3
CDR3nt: TGTGCCAGCAGTTACGCCCTCCGGGAGCAGTTCTTC
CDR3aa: CASSYALREQFF

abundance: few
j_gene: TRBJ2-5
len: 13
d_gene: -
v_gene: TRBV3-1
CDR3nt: TGTGCCAGCAGCCGTATGGGGGAAGAGACCCAGTACTTC
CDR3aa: CASSRMGEETQYF

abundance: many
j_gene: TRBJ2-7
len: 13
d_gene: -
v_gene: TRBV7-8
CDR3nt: TGTGCCAGCAGCTTATCGGCCCCGGGGGAGCAGTACTTC
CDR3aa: CASSLSAPGEQYF

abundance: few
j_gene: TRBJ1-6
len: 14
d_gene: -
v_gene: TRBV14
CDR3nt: TGTGCCAGCAGCCAAACGGGGAGAGGATCACCCCTCCACTTT
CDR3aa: CASSQTGRGSPLHF

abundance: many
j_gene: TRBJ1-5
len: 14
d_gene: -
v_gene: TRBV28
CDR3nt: TGTGCCAGCAGTGGGACGTATAGCAATCAGCCCCAGCATTTT
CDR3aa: CASSGTYSNQPQHF

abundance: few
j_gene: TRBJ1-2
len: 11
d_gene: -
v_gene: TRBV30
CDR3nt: TGTGCCTGGAGAGCTAACTATGGCTACACCTTC
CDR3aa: CAWRANYGYTF

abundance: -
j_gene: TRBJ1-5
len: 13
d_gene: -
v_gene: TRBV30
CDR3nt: TGTGCCTGGAGCCGAGGAAACAATCAGCCCCAGCATTTT
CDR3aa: CAWSRGNNQPQHF